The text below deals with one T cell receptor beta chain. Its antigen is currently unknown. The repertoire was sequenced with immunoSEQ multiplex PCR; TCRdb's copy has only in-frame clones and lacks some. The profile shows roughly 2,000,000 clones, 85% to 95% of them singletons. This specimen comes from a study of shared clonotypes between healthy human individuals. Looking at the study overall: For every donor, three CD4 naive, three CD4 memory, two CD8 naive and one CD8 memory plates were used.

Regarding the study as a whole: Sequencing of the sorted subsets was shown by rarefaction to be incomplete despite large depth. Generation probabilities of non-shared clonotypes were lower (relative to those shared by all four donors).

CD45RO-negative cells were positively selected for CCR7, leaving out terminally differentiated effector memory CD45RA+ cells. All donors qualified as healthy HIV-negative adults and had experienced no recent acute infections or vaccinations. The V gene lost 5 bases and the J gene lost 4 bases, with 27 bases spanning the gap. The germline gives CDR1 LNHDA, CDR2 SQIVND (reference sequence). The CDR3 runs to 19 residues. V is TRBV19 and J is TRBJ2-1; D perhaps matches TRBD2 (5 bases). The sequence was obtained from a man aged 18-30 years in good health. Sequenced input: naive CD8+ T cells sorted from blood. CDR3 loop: CASSYLPYIGEKAYNEQFF. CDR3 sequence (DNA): TGTGCCAGTAGTTACCTTCCATATATTGGGGAGAAGGCTTACAATGAGCAGTTCTTC.